The 25 T cell receptor beta chains presented below share a single source sample, sequenced in a study of shared clonotypes between healthy human individuals. Here immunoSEQ multiplex PCR was the method, and the copy in TCRdb shows in-frame clones only, minus some. Of roughly 2 million clones listed, 90% to 97% are singletons. Sample: naive CD4+ T cells sorted from blood. Subset of the sample: CD45RA+ positively selected. The receptors stem from a man younger than 30 in good health.

The CDR3 coding sequence is TGTGCCAGCAGCAATGGACAGGATAATTCACCCCTCCACTTT. Residues: CASSNGQDNSPLHF. The chain links TRBV5-8 to TRBJ1-6; 7 bases are a match to TRBD1. The CDR3 sequence is 14 residues long. CDR1 is SGHTS and CDR2 is YDEGEE in the germline V gene. J gave up 5 bases and V 4 bases, and 3 bases lay outside the gene matches. Full variable domain (remainder filled in from reference TRBV5-8 and TRBJ1-6): EAGVTQSPTHLIKTRGQQATLRCSPISGHTSVYWYQQALGLGLQFLLWYDEGEERNRGNFPPRFSGRQFPNYSSELNVNALELEDSALYLCASSNGQDNSPLHFGNGTRLTVT.

This chain joins TRBV28 and TRBJ2-5; D uncertain. V lost 3 bases to trimming and J lost 2 bases, with 4 bases between them. The CDR3 contains 12 residues. Looked up from germline, CDR1 is MDHEN and CDR2 is SYDVKM. Written as DNA, the CDR3 is TGTGCCAGCAGTTTTACTCAAGAGACCCAGTACTTC. Encoded protein: CASSFTQETQYF.

The V and J genes are TRBV6-5 and TRBJ2-7; perhaps TRBD2 as D (6 bases). In germline, CDR1 is MNHEY, CDR2 SVGAGI. This CDR3 spans 12 amino acids. V shed 8 bases and J shed 5 bases, with 13 bases lying between them. CDR3 sequence (DNA): TGTGCCAGCCCAAGAGGAGGGGACGAGCAGTACTTC. The encoded protein is CASPRGGDEQYF.

V usage is TRBV5-1 and J usage is TRBJ2-3, with TRBD2 matching 7 bases. J gave up 5 bases and V 0 bases, and 12 bases lay outside the gene matches. The CDR3 totals 17 residues. Germline CDR1 SGHRS, CDR2 YFSETQ. The CDR3 bases are TGCGCCAGCAGCTTGGGGGCCCTAGGCGGGAGCCAAGATACGCAGTATTTT. It specifies CASSLGALGGSQDTQYF.

V and J are TRBV6-1 and TRBJ2-3, with 9 bases aligning to TRBD2. This CDR3 comprises 18 residues. Trimming at V came to 2 bases and at J to 1 base, leaving 10 bases not matched to a gene. Germline assignment: CDR1 MNHNS and CDR2 SASEGT. As DNA, the CDR3 is TGTGCCAGCAGTGAATATGCGGGAGGGCGAGTGGGCACAGATACGCAGTATTTT. Protein product: CASSEYAGGRVGTDTQYF.

Only one count was recorded for this clone. The chain uses TRBV5-1 and TRBJ2-7; 9 nucleotides line up with TRBD1. The germline V gene has CDR1 SGHRS and CDR2 YFSETQ. Trimming took 0 bases from V and 0 from J; bases not matched to a gene: 7. The CDR3 is 17 amino acids. The CDR3 loop reads CASSLATGTGYSYEQYF. DNA of the CDR3: TGCGCCAGCAGCTTGGCCACCGGGACAGGGTACTCCTACGAGCAGTACTTC.

V is TRBV25-1 and J is TRBJ1-6, with 9 bases matching TRBD1. J was trimmed by 10 bases and V by 6 bases; bases with no gene match: 7. The CDR3 runs to 14 residues. Germline V gives CDR1 MGHDK, CDR2 SYGVNS. CDR3 sequence (DNA): TGTGCCAGCAGGGGACAGGGCGGAGACTCACCCCTCCACTTT. Its translation is CASRGQGGDSPLHF.

The chain combines TRBV2 with TRBJ2-1, with D uncertain. This CDR3 is 14 amino acids long. Germline CDR1 and CDR2: SNHLY and FYNNEI. V was shortened by 7 bases and J by 0 bases, with 10 bases between the two germline ends. The chain's CDR3 is CASKQTSSYNEQFF. CDR3 DNA sequence: TGTGCCAGCAAGCAGACGAGCTCCTACAATGAGCAGTTCTTC.

The V gene is TRBV6-6, the J gene TRBJ1-5; D possibly corresponds to TRBD1 (5 bases). This CDR3 has 15 amino acids. The V end lost 6 bases, the J end lost 7 bases, and 19 bases lay between the germline ends. CDR1 and CDR2 from the germline V gene are MNHNY and SVGAGI (reference sequence). The CDR3 region is CASSQEAGKGQPQHF. CDR3 sequence (DNA): TGTGCCAGCAGCCAAGAGGCAGGGAAGGGCCAGCCCCAGCATTTT.

The gene calls are TRBV7-8 and TRBJ2-7; D not certain. CDR3 length: 15 residues. The germline V gene has CDR1 SGHVS and CDR2 FQNEAQ. The V and J ends lost 3 bases and 0 bases respectively, with 12 bases between them. The CDR3 spells CASSLLGPSSYEQYF. CDR3 bases: TGTGCCAGCAGCTTGCTCGGTCCCAGCTCCTACGAGCAGTACTTC.

V usage is TRBV6-5 and J usage is TRBJ1-2; TRBD1 agrees at 7 bases. Germline CDR1 MNHEY, CDR2 SVGAGI. The CDR3 extends over 14 amino acids. Unmatched junction bases numbered 7, after V lost 4 bases and J lost 5 bases. The CDR3, as DNA: TGTGCCAGCAGTTCTCTACAGGGGTGGTATGGCTACACCTTC. It is translated as CASSSLQGWYGYTF.

This sequence joins TRBV7-2 and TRBJ1-2; 7 bases match TRBD1. V was pared by 5 bases and J by 6 bases, with 9 bases of the junction left unmatched. Germline V gene sequence: CDR1 SGHTA, CDR2 FQGNSA. CDR3 length equals 14 residues. The chain's CDR3 is CASSAGGPTNGYTF. The CDR3 nucleotides read TGTGCCAGCAGCGCAGGGGGGCCGACCAATGGCTACACCTTC.

This clone was seen only once. This specimen includes other DNA sequences encoding the same CDR3. The genes are TRBV5-1 and TRBJ2-5; D unclear. Germline values: CDR1 SGHRS, CDR2 YFSETQ. The CDR3 sequence is 13 residues long. The germline V and J ends were trimmed by 2 bases and 2 bases, with 7 bases remaining between them. The CDR3 DNA is TGCGCCAGCAGCTTTACAAATCAAGAGACCCAGTACTTC. It specifies CASSFTNQETQYF.

J is TRBJ1-4 and V is TRBV6-1; D gene uncertain. The CDR3 has 14 amino acids. Trimming shortened V by 6 bases and J by 2 bases, and 10 bases separated the two germline ends. CDR1 is MNHNS, CDR2 SASEGT, per germline. The CDR3 region is CASSPQFTNEKLFF. The CDR3 DNA reads as TGTGCCAGCAGCCCACAATTTACTAATGAAAAACTGTTTTTT.

The chain combines TRBV10-3 with TRBJ2-3; the D gene is possibly TRBD1 (6 bases). This CDR3 region has 15 residues. Per the germline V gene, CDR1 is ENHRY and CDR2 is SYGVKD. The ends were cut back, 4 bases at V and 0 bases at J, with 11 bases in the middle. The CDR3 bases are TGTGCCATCAGTGGGGGGACACTTAGCACAGATACGCAGTATTTT. Translation gives CAISGGTLSTDTQYF.

The gene calls are TRBV7-3 and TRBJ2-1; 9 bases are shared with TRBD1. The CDR3 loop spans 13 amino acids. V lost 5 bases to trimming and J lost 12 bases; unmatched junction nucleotides: 8. Germline CDR1 reads SGHTA; CDR2 reads FQGTGA. CDR3 protein: CASSEDRGRAQFF. The CDR3 region has the DNA TGTGCCAGCAGCGAGGACAGGGGAAGGGCGCAGTTCTTC.

The chain couples TRBV29-1 to TRBJ2-3; D remains ambiguous. Germline V gene data show CDR1 as SQVTM and CDR2 as ANQGSEA. This CDR3 has 14 residues. V was pared by 6 bases and J by 4 bases, with 17 bases between. CDR3 sequence reads: CSVDRGEIADTQYF. CDR3 sequence (DNA): TGCAGCGTGGATCGTGGGGAAATTGCAGATACGCAGTATTTT.

The rearrangement links TRBV4-3 to TRBJ1-4, with D unclear. This CDR3 has 16 amino acids. Germline V gene data show CDR1 as LGHNA and CDR2 as YSLEER. The V end lost 4 bases, the J end lost 0 bases, and 12 bases lay between the germline ends. The chain's CDR3 is CASSRLLSATNEKLFF. The DNA for the CDR3 is TGCGCCAGCAGCCGCCTTCTGTCTGCAACTAATGAAAAACTGTTTTTT.

The chain couples TRBV7-9 to TRBJ1-4; no clear D. CDR3 length: 14 residues. Germline V gives CDR1 SEHNR, CDR2 FQNEAQ (reference sequence). V was trimmed by 2 bases and J by 5 bases, leaving 9 bases between them. CDR3 residues: CASSLRAENEKLFF. The CDR3 nucleotides read TGTGCCAGCAGCTTAAGGGCAGAGAATGAAAAACTGTTTTTT. The whole variable domain, filled in from reference TRBV7-9 and TRBJ1-4, reads DTGVSQNPRHKITKRGQNVTFRCDPISEHNRLYWYRQTLGQGPEFLTYFQNEAQLEKSRLLSDRFSAERPKGSFSTLEIQRTEQGDSAMYLCASSLRAENEKLFFGSGTQLSVL.

This chain uses TRBV27 with TRBJ2-1; 10 bases map to TRBD1. The germline V gene encodes CDR1 MNHEY and CDR2 SMNVEV (reference sequence). The CDR3 contains 15 residues. The V segment lost 5 bases and the J segment 8 bases; nucleotides outside the gene matches: 9. The CDR3, as DNA: TGTGCCAGCAGTAACCTGTTGACAGGGGGCCATGAGCAGTTCTTC. Encoded protein: CASSNLLTGGHEQFF.

V gene TRBV21-1 combines with J gene TRBJ1-1; TRBD1, the table's D call, was not compared with the DNA. TRBV21-1 corresponds to a pseudogene. This CDR3 spans 15 amino acids. This CDR3 is CASSEETGLNTEAFF. As DNA, the CDR3 is TGTGCCAGCAGCGAAGAGACAGGATTGAACACTGAAGCTTTCTTT.

V and J are TRBV2 and TRBJ1-5; TRBD1 might be the D (5 bases). The germline V and J ends were trimmed by 5 bases and 7 bases, with 15 bases remaining between them. Germline CDR1 reads SNHLY; CDR2 reads FYNNEI. The CDR3 has 14 residues. The CDR3 DNA follows: TGTGCCAGCAGTACTTCAGGGTTGGGGCAGCCCCAGCATTTT. Translation gives CASSTSGLGQPQHF.

The CDR3 coding sequence is TGTGCCAGCAGCCAAGCGAGCCGCACAGATACGCAGTATTTT. Protein product: CASSQASRTDTQYF. This chain connects TRBV4-2 to TRBJ2-3, with no clear D. Germline V gene data show CDR1 as LGHNA and CDR2 as YNFKEQ. The V end lost 1 base, the J end lost 1 base, and 6 bases lay between the germline ends. This CDR3 region has 14 residues.

The chain is built from TRBV7-9 and TRBJ1-1; no firm D call. Germline CDR1 is SEHNR and CDR2 is FQNEAQ (reference sequence). Deletions cut 5 bases from V and 2 bases from J, with 9 bases between. This CDR3 contains 13 residues. Written as DNA, the CDR3 is TGTGCCAGCAGCGCCCAGGAAAACACTGAAGCTTTCTTT. Residues: CASSAQENTEAFF.

V gene TRBV7-2 combines with J gene TRBJ2-7; TRBD1 matches at 10 bases. Trimming at V came to 2 bases and at J to 2 bases, leaving 3 bases not matched to a gene. The CDR3 has 15 amino acids. CDR1 is SGHTA and CDR2 is FQGNSA in the germline V gene. The CDR3 DNA reads as TGTGCCAGCAGCTTAAAGGGACAGGGGACCTACGAGCAGTACTTC. Its translation is CASSLKGQGTYEQYF.